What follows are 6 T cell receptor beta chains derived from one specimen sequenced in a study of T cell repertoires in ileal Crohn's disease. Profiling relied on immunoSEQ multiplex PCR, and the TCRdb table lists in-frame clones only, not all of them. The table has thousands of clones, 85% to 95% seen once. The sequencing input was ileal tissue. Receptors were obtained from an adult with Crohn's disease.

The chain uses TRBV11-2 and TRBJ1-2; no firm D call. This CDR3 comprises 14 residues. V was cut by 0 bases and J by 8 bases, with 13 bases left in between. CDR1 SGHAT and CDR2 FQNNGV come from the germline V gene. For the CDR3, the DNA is TGTGCCAGCAGCTTAGATGGCCGAGGGCTGGGCTACACCTTC. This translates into CASSLDGRGLGYTF.

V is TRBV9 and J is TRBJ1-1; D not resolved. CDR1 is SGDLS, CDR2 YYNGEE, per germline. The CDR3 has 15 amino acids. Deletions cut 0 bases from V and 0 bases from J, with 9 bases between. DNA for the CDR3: TGTGCCAGCAGCGTAGGTCTGGGCTTGAACACTGAAGCTTTCTTT. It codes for CASSVGLGLNTEAFF.

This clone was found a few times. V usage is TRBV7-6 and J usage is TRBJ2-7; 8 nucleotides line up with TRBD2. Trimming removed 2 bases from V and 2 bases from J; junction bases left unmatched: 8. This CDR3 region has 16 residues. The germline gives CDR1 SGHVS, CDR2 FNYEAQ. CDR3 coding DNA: TGTGCCAGCAGCTTAACCCCCACTAGCGGAACCTACGAGCAGTACTTC. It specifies CASSLTPTSGTYEQYF.

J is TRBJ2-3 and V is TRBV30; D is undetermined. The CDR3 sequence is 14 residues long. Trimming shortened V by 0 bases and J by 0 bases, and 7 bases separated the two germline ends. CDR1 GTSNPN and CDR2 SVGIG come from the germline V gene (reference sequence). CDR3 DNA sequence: TGTGCCTGGAGTGTACTTGCTAGCACAGATACGCAGTATTTT. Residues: CAWSVLASTDTQYF. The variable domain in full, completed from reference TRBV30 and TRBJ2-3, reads SQTIHQWPATLVQPVGSPLSLECTVEGTSNPNLYWYRQAAGRGLQLLFYSVGIGQISSEVPQNLSASRPQDRQFILSSKKLLLSDSGFYLCAWSVLASTDTQYFGPGTRLTVL.

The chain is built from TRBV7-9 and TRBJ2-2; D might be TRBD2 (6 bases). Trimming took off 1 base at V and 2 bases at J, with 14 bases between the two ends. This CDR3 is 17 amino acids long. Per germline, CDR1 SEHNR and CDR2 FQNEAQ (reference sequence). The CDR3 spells CASSLDMSGDNTGELFF. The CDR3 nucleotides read TGTGCCAGCAGCTTAGACATGTCGGGGGACAACACCGGGGAGCTGTTTTTT. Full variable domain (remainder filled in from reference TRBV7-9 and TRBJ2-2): DTGVSQNPRHKITKRGQNVTFRCDPISEHNRLYWYRQTLGQGPEFLTYFQNEAQLEKSRLLSDRFSAERPKGSFSTLEIQRTEQGDSAMYLCASSLDMSGDNTGELFFGEGSRLTVL.

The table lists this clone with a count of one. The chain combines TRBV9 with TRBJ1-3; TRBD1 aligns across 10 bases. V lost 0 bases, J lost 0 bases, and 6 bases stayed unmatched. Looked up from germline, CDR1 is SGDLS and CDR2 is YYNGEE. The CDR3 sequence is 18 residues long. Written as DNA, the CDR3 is TGTGCCAGCAGCGTAGCTTCGGGACAGGGGCCCTCTGGAAACACCATATATTTT. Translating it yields CASSVASGQGPSGNTIYF.